A selection of T cell receptor beta chains follows, all from one sample in a study of T cells in Graves' hyperthyroidism and ophthalmopathy. TCRdb itself ran the multiplex PCR reads through MiXCR, one entry per CDR3 protein. Among around 760,000 distinct CDR3 sequences, 35% were seen once, and the ten largest hold roughly 30%. The sample consisted of blood. The receptors here all came from a woman aged 35 to 49 with Graves' hyperthyroidism. The CDR3 runs from the conserved cysteine through the conserved F or W. Fields, in order: clone size, J gene, V gene, D gene, CDR3 protein, CDR3 DNA. A D gene is named only where the DNA matches it firmly. Where a row states a size, it is once, few, many or the class of an expanded clone; other rows omit it.

NA	TRBJ2-7	TRBV5-1	TRBD1	CASGRTGAAYEQYF	TGCGCCAGCGGAAGAACAGGGGCAGCCTACGAGCAGTACTTC
NA	TRBJ2-2	TRBV6-2/TRBV6-3	NA	CASSYRGLPTGELFF	TGTGCCAGCAGTTACCGGGGACTTCCTACCGGGGAGCTGTTTTTT
NA	TRBJ2-7	TRBV10-3	TRBD2	CAISPTSGGWNEQSF	TGTGCCATCAGCCCAACTAGCGGGGGGTGGAATGAGCAGTCCTTC
NA	TRBJ1-2	TRBV6-2/TRBV6-3	NA	CASSYYREQNYGYTF	TGTGCCAGCAGTTACTACAGGGAACAAAACTATGGCTACACCTTC
NA	TRBJ2-1	TRBV20-1	TRBD2	CSATEERSGRGNEQFF	TGCAGTGCCACCGAGGAACGTAGCGGGAGAGGCAATGAGCAGTTCTTC
many	TRBJ2-2	TRBV7-6	NA	CASSLVSRGTGELFF	TGTGCCAGCAGCTTAGTCAGTAGAGGTACCGGGGAGCTGTTTTTT
few	TRBJ2-2	TRBV15	NA	CATSSLTGFANTGELFF	TGTGCCACCAGCAGCTTGACGGGGTTCGCGAACACCGGGGAGCTGTTTTTT
once	TRBJ2-1	TRBV7-3	NA	CASSLQGTNEQFF	TGTGCCAGCAGCCTGCAGGGTACGAATGAGCAGTTCTTC
NA	TRBJ2-5	TRBV19	NA	CASSFGPGVETQYF	TGTGCCAGCAGTTTTGGGCCGGGAGTCGAGACCCAGTACTTC
many	TRBJ2-5	TRBV10-2	NA	CASRSTEYQETQYF	TGCGCCAGCAGATCTACAGAGTACCAAGAGACCCAGTACTTC
many	TRBJ2-7	TRBV7-6	NA	CASSLNRDNEQYF	TGTGCCAGCAGCCTAAACAGGGACAACGAGCAGTACTTC
NA	TRBJ1-3	TRBV28	NA	CASLQSGNTIYF	TGTGCCAGTTTACAGTCTGGAAACACCATATATTTT
many	TRBJ1-2	TRBV20-1	NA	CSARDGNDGYTF	TGCAGTGCTAGAGACGGGAATGATGGCTACACCTTC
many	TRBJ1-2	TRBV2	NA	CASSDADGAQNYGYTF	TGTGCCAGCAGTGACGCGGACGGGGCGCAGAACTATGGCTACACCTTC
few	TRBJ2-7	TRBV9	TRBD2	CASSVDPGGGGEDEQYF	TGTGCCAGCAGCGTAGATCCGGGAGGAGGCGGCGAAGACGAGCAGTACTTC
few	TRBJ1-3	TRBV6-1	NA	CASSVPTGLHERNTIYF	TGTGCCAGCAGTGTACCTACTGGACTACATGAGCGAAACACCATATATTTT
few	TRBJ1-6	TRBV6-2/TRBV6-3	NA	CASSYQGPLHF	TGTGCCAGCAGTTACCAGGGACCCCTCCACTTT
few	TRBJ1-3	TRBV4-3	TRBD1	CASSQVSTGAGNTIYF	TGCGCCAGCAGCCAAGTCTCGACAGGGGCTGGAAACACCATATATTTT
NA	TRBJ2-5	TRBV20-1	NA	CSFMGSIQETQYF	TGCAGTTTTATGGGCAGCATTCAAGAGACCCAGTACTTC
NA	TRBJ1-5	TRBV6-2/TRBV6-3	TRBD1	CASSYSGTGKNQPQHF	TGTGCCAGCAGTTACTCAGGGACAGGGAAAAATCAGCCCCAGCATTTT
NA	TRBJ2-2	TRBV6-5	TRBD2	CASSYQSGRAGELFF	TGTGCCAGCAGTTACCAGAGCGGGAGGGCCGGGGAGCTGTTTTTT
few	TRBJ1-1	TRBV5-1	NA	CASSPGSHTEAFF	TGCGCCAGCAGCCCCGGGTCCCACACTGAAGCTTTCTTT
NA	TRBJ1-1	TRBV18	NA	CASSPQGKDTEAFF	TGTGCCAGCTCACCACAGGGGAAGGACACTGAAGCTTTCTTT
many	TRBJ1-5	TRBV20-1	TRBD1	CSARRQGRYQPQHF	TGCAGTGCTAGACGACAGGGACGTTATCAGCCCCAGCATTTT
NA	TRBJ2-6	TRBV19	NA	CASCEQSGANVLTF	TGTGCCAGTTGTGAGCAGTCTGGGGCCAACGTCCTGACTTTC
few	TRBJ2-7	TRBV6-5	NA	CASRSAMPYEQYF	TGTGCCAGCAGATCCGCCATGCCTTACGAGCAGTACTTC
few	TRBJ1-2	TRBV6-5	NA	CASRPPVSYGYTF	TGTGCCAGCAGACCCCCCGTTTCCTATGGCTACACCTTC
NA	TRBJ2-7	TRBV7-2	NA	CASSLSFRTYEQYF	TGTGCCAGCAGCCTCTCGTTCAGAACCTACGAGCAGTACTTC
NA	TRBJ1-6	TRBV5-8	NA	CASSVRRKTNSPLHF	TGTGCCAGCAGCGTCCGACGGAAAACCAATTCACCCCTCCACTTT
NA	TRBJ2-6	TRBV7-8	NA	CASSPEGLGGANVLTF	TGTGCCAGCAGCCCGGAAGGCCTGGGGGGGGCCAACGTCCTGACTTTC
few	TRBJ2-7	TRBV11-1	TRBD1	CASLTPGTGTYEQYF	TGTGCCAGCTTGACCCCCGGGACAGGGACCTACGAGCAGTACTTC
NA	TRBJ2-5	TRBV6-5	NA	CASSFRDGDETQYF	TGTGCCAGCAGTTTTCGGGACGGGGATGAGACCCAGTACTTC
NA	TRBJ1-2	TRBV12-3/TRBV12-4	NA	CASSQIPQPNYGYTF	TGTGCCAGCAGTCAAATACCTCAGCCTAACTATGGCTACACCTTC
many	TRBJ1-1	TRBV2	NA	CASSESGGGYTEAFF	TGTGCCAGCAGTGAAAGCGGGGGGGGGTACACTGAAGCTTTCTTT
few	TRBJ1-1	TRBV11-2	TRBD1	CASTRTGPRYLNTEAFF	TGTGCCAGCACCAGGACAGGACCCCGATACCTTAACACTGAAGCTTTCTTT
NA	TRBJ2-5	TRBV14	TRBD2	CASSLTASGGQETQYF	TGTGCCAGCAGCTTAACTGCGAGCGGGGGCCAAGAGACCCAGTACTTC
many	TRBJ1-1	TRBV20-1	NA	CSADGQLNTEAFF	TGCAGTGCTGACGGACAGTTGAACACTGAAGCTTTCTTT
NA	TRBJ2-3	TRBV29-1	TRBD1	CSVDRDRDTQYF	TGCAGCGTTGATCGGGACAGAGATACGCAGTATTTT
few	TRBJ1-5	TRBV2	NA	CASNWIRDQPQHF	TGTGCCAGCAATTGGATCCGGGATCAGCCCCAGCATTTT
NA	TRBJ1-2	TRBV19	NA	CASSINPGPNYGYTF	TGTGCCAGTAGTATAAACCCCGGCCCTAACTATGGCTACACCTTC
NA	TRBJ2-6	TRBV29-1	NA	CSVEDAGEESGANVLTF	TGCAGCGTTGAAGATGCAGGGGAGGAATCTGGGGCCAACGTCCTGACTTTC
many	TRBJ1-6	TRBV20-1	NA	CSARAASSYNSPLHF	TGCAGTGCTAGAGCTGCGAGCTCCTATAATTCACCCCTCCACTTT
many	TRBJ1-1	TRBV6-5	NA	CASSYWGLNTEAFF	TGTGCCAGCAGTTACTGGGGACTGAACACTGAAGCTTTCTTT
many	TRBJ1-5	TRBV7-9	NA	CASSQDRQHQPQHF	TGCGCCAGCAGCCAAGATCGACAGCATCAGCCCCAGCATTTT
few	TRBJ2-1	TRBV7-8	TRBD2	CASSFPSGLAGGPNEQFF	TGTGCCAGCAGCTTCCCTAGCGGACTAGCGGGAGGGCCAAATGAGCAGTTCTTC
many	TRBJ2-7	TRBV7-8	NA	CASSAGQTYEQYF	TGTGCCAGCAGTGCTGGACAGACCTACGAGCAGTACTTC
many	TRBJ1-6	TRBV2	TRBD1	CASRPGQYNSPLHF	TGTGCCAGCAGACCGGGACAGTATAATTCACCCCTCCACTTT
NA	TRBJ2-1	TRBV10-1	TRBD2	CASSDGTRLFF	TGCGCCAGCAGTGACGGGACTAGACTGTTCTTC
NA	TRBJ1-1	TRBV5-1	NA	CASSPGAREETEAFF	TGCGCCAGCAGTCCGGGGGCGCGTGAGGAAACTGAAGCTTTCTTT
NA	TRBJ2-3	TRBV9	TRBD2	CASSVGASGGGISDTQYF	TGTGCCAGCAGCGTAGGGGCTAGCGGGGGGGGGATTTCGGATACGCAGTATTTT
NA	TRBJ2-7	TRBV29-1	TRBD2	CSVDPGGRGLYEQYF	TGCAGCGTTGACCCGGGAGGGCGAGGGCTCTACGAGCAGTACTTC
NA	TRBJ2-7	TRBV9	TRBD1	CASSVGTGVAYEQYF	TGTGCCAGCAGCGTAGGGACAGGTGTCGCCTACGAGCAGTACTTC
once	TRBJ2-7	TRBV28	NA	CASQGMSYEQYF	TGTGCCAGCCAGGGAATGTCCTACGAGCAGTACTTC
many	TRBJ1-2	TRBV5-5	NA	CASSTETVHGYTF	TGTGCCAGCAGCACCGAAACTGTGCATGGCTACACCTTC
few	TRBJ1-2	TRBV5-1	NA	CASSAGGWENYGYTF	TGCGCCAGCAGCGCGGGCGGTTGGGAAAACTATGGCTACACCTTC
NA	TRBJ2-6	TRBV7-9	NA	CASSFGFNPGANVLTF	TGTGCCAGCAGCTTCGGTTTTAACCCTGGGGCCAACGTCCTGACTTTC
many	TRBJ1-2	TRBV19	NA	CASIQRGSYGYTF	TGTGCCAGTATCCAACGAGGCAGCTATGGCTACACCTTC
NA	TRBJ2-1	TRBV7-9	TRBD2	CAIPTSGSYNEQFF	TGTGCCATACCGACTAGCGGGAGTTACAATGAGCAGTTCTTC
few	TRBJ1-2	TRBV30	TRBD1	CAWTAGQGYGYTF	TGTGCCTGGACCGCGGGACAGGGCTATGGCTACACCTTC